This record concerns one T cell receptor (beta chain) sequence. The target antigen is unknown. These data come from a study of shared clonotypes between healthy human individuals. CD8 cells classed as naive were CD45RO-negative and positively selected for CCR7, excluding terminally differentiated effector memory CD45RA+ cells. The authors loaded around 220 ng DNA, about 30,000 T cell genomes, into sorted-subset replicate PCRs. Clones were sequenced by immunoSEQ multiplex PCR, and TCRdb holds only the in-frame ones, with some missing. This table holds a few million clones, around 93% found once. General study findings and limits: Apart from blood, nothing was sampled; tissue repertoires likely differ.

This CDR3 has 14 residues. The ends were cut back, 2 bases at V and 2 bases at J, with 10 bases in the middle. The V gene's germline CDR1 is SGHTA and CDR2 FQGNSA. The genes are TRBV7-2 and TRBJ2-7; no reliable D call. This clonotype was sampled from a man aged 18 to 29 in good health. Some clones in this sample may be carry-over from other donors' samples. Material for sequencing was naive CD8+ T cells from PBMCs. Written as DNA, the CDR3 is TGTGCCAGCAGCTTATGGGGAAGAGCCTACGAGCAGTACTTC. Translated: CASSLWGRAYEQYF.